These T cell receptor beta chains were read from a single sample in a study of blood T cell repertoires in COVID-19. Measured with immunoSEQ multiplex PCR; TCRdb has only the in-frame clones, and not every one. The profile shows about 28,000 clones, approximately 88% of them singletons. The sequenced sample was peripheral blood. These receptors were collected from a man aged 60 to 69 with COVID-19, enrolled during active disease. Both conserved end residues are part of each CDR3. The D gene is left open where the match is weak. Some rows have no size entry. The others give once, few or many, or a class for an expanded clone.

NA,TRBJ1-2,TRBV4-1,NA,CASSQPDSIYGYTF,TGCGCCAGCAGCCAACCCGACAGCATCTATGGCTACACCTTC
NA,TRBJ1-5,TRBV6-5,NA,CASSYDQGVGQPQHF,TGTGCCAGCAGTTATGACCAGGGTGTTGGTCAGCCCCAGCATTTT
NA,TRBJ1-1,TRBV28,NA,CATKDTENTEAFF,TGTGCCACCAAGGACACTGAGAACACTGAAGCTTTCTTT
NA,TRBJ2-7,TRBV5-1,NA,CASSRGTEEQYF,TGCGCCAGCAGCCGCGGGACAGAAGAGCAGTACTTC
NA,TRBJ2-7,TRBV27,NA,CASSPGHDYEQYF,TGTGCCAGCAGTCCGGGACACGACTACGAGCAGTACTTC
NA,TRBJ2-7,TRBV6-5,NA,CASRETGDPAYEQYF,TGTGCCAGCAGAGAGACAGGCGATCCGGCCTACGAGCAGTACTTC
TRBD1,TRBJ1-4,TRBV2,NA,CASNTGVTEKLFF,TGTGCCAGCAACACAGGGGTGACTGAAAAACTGTTTTTT
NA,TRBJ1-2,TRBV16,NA,CASSRGKGPIYGYTF,TGTGCCAGCAGCCGCGGGAAGGGACCGATCTATGGCTACACCTTC
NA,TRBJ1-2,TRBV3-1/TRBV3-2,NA,CASSQATAPTGYTF,TGTGCCAGCAGCCAAGCGACAGCTCCGACCGGCTACACCTTC
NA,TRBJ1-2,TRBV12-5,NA,CASGLRPGGGYTF,TGTGCTAGTGGTTTGAGGCCTGGCGGAGGCTACACCTTC
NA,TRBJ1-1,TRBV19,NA,CASKGGEAFF,TGTGCCAGTAAGGGAGGGGAAGCTTTCTTT
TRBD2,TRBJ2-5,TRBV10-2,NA,CASSSFAGLGGETQYF,TGCGCCAGCTCCTCATTTGCGGGACTAGGGGGAGAGACCCAGTACTTC
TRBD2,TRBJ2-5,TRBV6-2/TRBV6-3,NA,CASSYRPGVAGGGETQYF,TGTGCCAGCAGTTACCGCCCGGGGGTAGCGGGAGGAGGGGAGACCCAGTACTTC
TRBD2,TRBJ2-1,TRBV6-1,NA,CASSETVGGRDNEQFF,TGTGCCAGCAGTGAAACAGTAGGCGGGAGGGACAATGAGCAGTTCTTC
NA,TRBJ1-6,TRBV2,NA,CASSEGGAGTTNSPLHF,TGTGCCAGCAGTGAGGGTGGGGCCGGGACAACTAATTCACCCCTCCACTTT
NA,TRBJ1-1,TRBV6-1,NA,CASSEEGRNTEAFF,TGTGCCAGCAGTGAGGAGGGGCGGAACACTGAAGCTTTCTTT
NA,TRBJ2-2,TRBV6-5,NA,CASRTDGGGTGELFF,TGTGCCAGCAGGACAGACGGGGGAGGCACCGGGGAGCTGTTTTTT
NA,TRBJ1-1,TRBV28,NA,CASSLGGMNTEAFF,TGTGCCAGCAGTTTGGGAGGGATGAACACTGAAGCTTTCTTT
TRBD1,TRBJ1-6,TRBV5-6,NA,CASSLGDRDNSPLHF,TGTGCCAGCAGCTTGGGGGACAGAGATAATTCACCCCTCCACTTT
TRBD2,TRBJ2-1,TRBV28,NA,CASSPPLAGPLNEQFF,TGTGCCAGCAGTCCCCCCCTAGCGGGGCCTTTGAATGAGCAGTTCTTC
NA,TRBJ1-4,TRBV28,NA,CASSLTGPTNEKLFF,TGTGCCAGCAGTCTGACAGGCCCAACTAATGAAAAACTGTTTTTT
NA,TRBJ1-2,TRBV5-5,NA,CASSSMALPSGYGYTF,TGTGCCAGCAGCTCTATGGCACTCCCAAGCGGGTATGGCTACACCTTC
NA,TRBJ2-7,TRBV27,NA,CASSSPGPGEQYF,TGTGCCAGCAGTTCCCCCGGTCCGGGCGAGCAGTACTTC
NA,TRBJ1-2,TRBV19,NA,CASSPPRTRSYGYTF,TGTGCCAGTAGCCCCCCGCGAACCCGAAGCTATGGCTACACCTTC
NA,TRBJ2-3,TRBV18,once,CASSPTSTDTQYF,TGTGCCAGCTCACCAACTTCCACAGATACGCAGTATTTT
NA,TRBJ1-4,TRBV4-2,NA,CASSQGRTNEKLFF,TGTGCCAGCAGCCAAGGGAGAACTAATGAAAAACTGTTTTTT
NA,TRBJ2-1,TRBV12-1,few,CASSPGGGQLYNEQFF,TGTGCCAGCAGCCCGGGAGGGGGGCAGTTGTACAATGAGCAGTTCTTC
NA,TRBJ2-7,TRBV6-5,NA,CASSYDRFHEQYF,TGTGCCAGCAGTTACGATCGGTTCCACGAGCAGTACTTC
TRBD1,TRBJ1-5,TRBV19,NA,CASSRQGARDQPQHF,TGTGCCAGTAGTCGACAGGGGGCACGGGATCAGCCCCAGCATTTT
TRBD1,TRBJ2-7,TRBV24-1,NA,CATSWDRHLRQYF,TGTGCCACCAGTTGGGACAGGCACCTGAGGCAGTACTTC
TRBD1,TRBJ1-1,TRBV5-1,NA,CASSLVGGIRPKDRENTEAFF,TGCGCCAGCAGCTTGGTCGGTGGGATAAGACCAAAGGACAGGGAGAACACTGAAGCTTTCTTT
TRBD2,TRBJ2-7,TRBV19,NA,CASSRLAGGNEQYF,TGTGCCAGTAGCCGACTAGCGGGAGGTAACGAGCAGTACTTC
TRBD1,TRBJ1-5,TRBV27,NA,CASNTPPGQGHSSNQPQHF,TGTGCCAGCAATACACCGCCGGGACAGGGACACTCTAGCAATCAGCCCCAGCATTTT
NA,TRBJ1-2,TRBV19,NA,CASSTTRQGYYGYTF,TGTGCCAGTAGTACCACTCGCCAGGGATACTATGGCTACACCTTC
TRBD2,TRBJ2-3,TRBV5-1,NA,CASSTSGITDTQYF,TGCGCCAGCAGCACTAGCGGGATCACAGATACGCAGTATTTT
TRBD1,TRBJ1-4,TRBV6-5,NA,CASSPRGSTNEKLFF,TGTGCCAGCAGTCCCAGGGGGTCCACTAATGAAAAACTGTTTTTT
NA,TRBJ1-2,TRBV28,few,CASSGGDGYTF,TGTGCCAGCAGTGGAGGAGATGGCTACACCTTC